Sequencing of this T cell receptor beta chain was carried out in a study of OX40 agonist ivuxolimab in advanced cancers. In the study overall: Hepatocellular carcinoma, melanoma, renal cell or head and neck cancer affected the dose-escalation patients.

General study findings and limits: Patients with a partial response at 0.1-3.0 mg/kg had among the lowest clonal expansion. Circulating CD4+ and CD8+ T cells showed clonal expansion by week 6 at 0.1 to 3.0 mg/kg.

TCRdb's copy holds only in-frame clones and misses some; the assay was immunoSEQ multiplex PCR. Among 53,000 or so clones listed, approximately 80% were seen once. On this clone itself: The target antigen is unknown.

Sequenced here: CD4+ or CD8+ T cells sorted from blood, sampled in a trial of the OX40 agonist ivuxolimab. This receptor was taken from an adult with an advanced solid tumor such as melanoma, head and neck, liver or kidney cancer.

The CDR3, as DNA: TGTGCCAGCAGCTTAGGGAGGGGGGGGATCTATGGCTACACCTTC. It is translated as CASSLGRGGIYGYTF. V is TRBV7-3 and J is TRBJ1-2; TRBD1 is a possible D gene (6 bases). The CDR3 length is 15 residues. Deletions cut 2 bases from V and 4 bases from J, with 14 bases between. Per germline, CDR1 SGHTA and CDR2 FQGTGA.